The 18 T cell receptor beta chains given below trace back to one sample, sequenced in a study of CXCR3-negative and CXCR3-positive naive CD8 T cells. General study findings and limits: Relative to CXCR3-negative naive cells, CXCR3-positive naive cells had more hydrophobic TRB CDR3s.

UMI labels and 5' RACE were used to prepare the TRB cDNA libraries. For each CDR3 protein, TCRdb gives one entry from its re-call of the 5' RACE reads, without DNA. Its listing shows about 130,000 distinct CDR3 sequences. For these receptors, no antigen is known. Sequencing used naive CXCR3+ CD8+ T cells from blood. Documented subset: CD45RO-CCR7+CD27+CD95- naive CD8+ T cells expressing CXCR3 (TNR3+). These receptors were taken from a human donor in good health. Some clones in this sample may be carry-over from other donors' samples.

CDR3 in amino acids: CASSQVAGDGNTIYF. The rearrangement uses TRBV14 and TRBJ1-3; TCRdb designates TRBD1, a call that cannot be tested without DNA. This CDR3 is built from 15 residues. Germline loops: CDR1 SGHDN, CDR2 FVKESK. The variable domain in full, with the rest retrieved from reference TRBV14 and TRBJ1-3, is EAGVTQFPSHSVIEKGQTVTLRCDPISGHDNLYWYRRVMGKEIKFLLHFVKESKQDESGMPNNRFLAERTGGTYSTLKVQPAELEDSGVYFCASSQVAGDGNTIYFGEGSWLTVV.

V gene TRBV12-3 or TRBV12-4 combines with J gene TRBJ1-6. This CDR3 has 14 residues. CDR3 residues: CASSSGGSGSPLHF.

CDR3 in amino acids: CASSKRNQPQHF. The chain is built from TRBV6-6 and TRBJ1-5. Germline lookup yields CDR1 MNHNY and CDR2 SVGAGI (reference sequence). This CDR3 comprises 12 residues.

This rearrangement joins TRBV4-1 to TRBJ2-1. Germline assignment: CDR1 MGHRA and CDR2 YSYEKL. CDR3 length: 15 residues. The CDR3 here is CASSQVPVSSNEQFF.

The J gene is TRBJ2-7, the V gene TRBV7-9; TCRdb names TRBD2, which stays unverified in the absence of DNA. Germline V gives CDR1 SEHNR, CDR2 FQNEAQ (reference sequence). The CDR3 runs 16 residues. The CDR3 region is CASSLNPLAGTYEQYF.

V usage is TRBV5-6 and J usage is TRBJ1-1. This CDR3 has 14 residues. CDR1 and CDR2 from the germline V gene are SGHDT and YYEEEE. The CDR3 loop is CVSSLAPGDTEAFF.

This sequence joins TRBV29-1 and TRBJ1-5; there is no DNA to check the TCRdb D call of TRBD1. Germline V gives CDR1 SQVTM, CDR2 ANQGSEA. The CDR3 contains 16 residues. This CDR3 is CNVMHGGLCLSQPQHF.

The CDR3 sequence is CASSDYSGGLYEQYF. The rearrangement joins TRBV14 to TRBJ2-7; TCRdb selects TRBD1, and the lack of DNA leaves this call unchecked. Germline assignment: CDR1 SGHDN and CDR2 FVKESK. The CDR3 is 15 residues long.

The chain has TRBV6-4 and TRBJ1-6; lacking DNA, the TRBD1 call made by TCRdb goes unchecked. This CDR3 has 17 residues. Germline CDR1 reads MRHNA; CDR2 reads SNTAGT. The CDR3 reads CASSDPFGQGRNSPLHF.

The chain couples TRBV6-5 to TRBJ2-2; TCRdb calls TRBD1, which cannot be checked without DNA. CDR1 and CDR2 from the germline V gene are MNHEY and SVGAGI. There are 16 residues in the CDR3. The CDR3 region is CASSYSQGENTGELFF.

The rearrangement joins TRBV29-1 to TRBJ2-7. This CDR3 region has 12 residues. Germline CDR1 reads SQVTM; CDR2 reads ANQGSEA. The CDR3 region is CSVVAETYEQYF.

The genes are TRBV4-2 and TRBJ2-7; the TRBD1 assignment by TCRdb is unverifiable without DNA. The CDR3 runs to 15 residues. Germline V CDR1 and CDR2: LGHNA, YNFKEQ. The CDR3 sequence: CASSQGAGPTYEQYF.

The chain joins TRBV7-2 to TRBJ2-1; as DNA is missing, the TRBD1 call by TCRdb cannot be tested. CDR1 SGHTA and CDR2 FQGNSA come from the germline V gene. The CDR3 is 15 residues long. The CDR3 region is CASSAGQGFHNEQFF.

The chain links TRBV27 to TRBJ2-3; TCRdb's assignment of TRBD2 cannot be checked, as there is no DNA. This CDR3 contains 15 residues. Germline V gene sequence: CDR1 MNHEY, CDR2 SMNVEV (reference sequence). The CDR3 protein is CASSLHGLADYTQYF.

The J gene is TRBJ1-2, the V gene TRBV30; TCRdb outputs TRBD1, but without DNA this stays unchecked. This CDR3 region has 13 residues. The germline V gene has CDR1 GTSNPN and CDR2 SVGIG (reference sequence). The CDR3 sequence: CAWSLGTGDGYTF.

This rearrangement joins TRBV28 to TRBJ2-3; no DNA is available, so the TRBD2 call from TCRdb remains unchecked. CDR1 and CDR2 (germline): MDHEN, SYDVKM. This CDR3 comprises 19 residues. CDR3 sequence reads: CASSLTSHWQPRGTDTQYF.

The CDR3: CASSAGTDYNEQFF. V and J are TRBV9 and TRBJ2-1; without DNA, the TCRdb call of TRBD1 cannot be checked. This CDR3 spans 14 amino acids. The germline CDR1 and CDR2 sequences are SGDLS and YYNGEE.

The chain recombines TRBV11-3 with TRBJ2-3. There are 15 residues in the CDR3. Germline V gene data show CDR1 as SGHNT and CDR2 as YENEEA. CDR3 sequence: CASSLRISSTDTQYF.